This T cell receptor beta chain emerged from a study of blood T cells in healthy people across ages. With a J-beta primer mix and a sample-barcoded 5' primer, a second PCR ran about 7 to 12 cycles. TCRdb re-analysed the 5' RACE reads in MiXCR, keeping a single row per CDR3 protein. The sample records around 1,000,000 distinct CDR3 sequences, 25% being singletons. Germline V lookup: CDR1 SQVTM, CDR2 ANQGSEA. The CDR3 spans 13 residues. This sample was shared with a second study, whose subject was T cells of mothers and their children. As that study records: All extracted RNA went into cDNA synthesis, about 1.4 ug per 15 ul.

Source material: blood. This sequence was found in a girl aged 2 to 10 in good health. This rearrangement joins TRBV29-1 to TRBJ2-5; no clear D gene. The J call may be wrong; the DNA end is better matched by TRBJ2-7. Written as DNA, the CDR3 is TGCAGCGTTGAATCGTCACAGACCTACGAGCAGTACTTC. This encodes CSVESSQTYEQYF.